Listed below are T cell receptor beta chains from one sample, sequenced in a study of blood T cell repertoires in COVID-19. Data came from immunoSEQ multiplex PCR; TCRdb stores just in-frame clones and leaves some out. This sample yields around 700,000 clones, of which approximately 90% are seen a single time; roughly 0.25% belongs to the top ten. Sequencing was carried out using peripheral blood. The origin of the receptors is a woman under 30 with acute or convalescent COVID-19. The CDR3 runs from the conserved cysteine through the conserved F or W. Each record gives: J gene, clone size, V gene, CDR3 protein. A row's size may be missing; if present it is once, few, many or a size class.

>TRBJ2-7|NA|TRBV28
CASSLTGLGSYEQYF
>TRBJ1-1|NA|TRBV25-1
CASSDLDRDTEAFF
>TRBJ2-3|NA|TRBV7-3
CASSSQRGGRDTQYF
>TRBJ1-2|NA|TRBV30
CAWNMGAYGYTF
>TRBJ2-2|once|TRBV3-1/TRBV3-2
CASSQGTDTGELFF
>TRBJ1-2|NA|TRBV10-2
CASSDLRGTNYGYTF
>TRBJ1-2|NA|TRBV18
CASSPPLDRDYGYTF
>TRBJ1-1|once|TRBV6-5
CASSQDRNTEAFF
>TRBJ2-7|NA|TRBV28
CASSFIRGLAYEQYF
>TRBJ1-6|NA|TRBV5-1
CASSTPGQSNSPLHF
>TRBJ1-1|NA|TRBV5-1
CASSQTRTGFGNTEAFF
>TRBJ1-3|NA|TRBV13
CASSLGLRGNTIYF
>TRBJ1-3|NA|TRBV6-5
CASSSQGGNTIYF
>TRBJ2-2|NA|TRBV15
CATSRDPSGGTGELFF
>TRBJ1-2|once|TRBV29-1
CSVARGEDYGYTF
>TRBJ1-1|once|TRBV5-1
CASRVLGGTEAFF
>TRBJ2-7|NA|TRBV29-1
CSVENSETGGIHEQYF
>TRBJ1-2|NA|TRBV6-5
CASSRRGQTNYGYTF
>TRBJ1-2|NA|TRBV5-1
CASSLGTTTNYGYTF
>TRBJ2-7|NA|TRBV20-1
CSASKAAGASYEQYF
>TRBJ2-2|NA|TRBV7-2
CASSLVPDYTGELFF
>TRBJ2-4|NA|TRBV21-1
CASNSSELAKNIQYF
>TRBJ2-2|NA|TRBV2
CASRTDRNTGELFF
>TRBJ1-2|NA|TRBV7-9
CASSLVGPRQGHYGYTF
>TRBJ2-2|NA|TRBV19
CASSMEGGRDRANTGELFF
>TRBJ2-7|NA|TRBV11-3
CASSLYREGNEQYF
>TRBJ2-7|NA|TRBV4-3
CASSLSGGPYEQYF